One sample yielded the 19 T cell receptor beta chains listed below, sequenced in a study of T cells expressing NK-cell markers. TCRdb re-called the 5' RACE reads and shows each CDR3 protein once, DNA omitted. The specimen's table records a few hundred thousand distinct CDR3 sequences. The sequenced material came from blood T cells: a sorted CD56 or NKG2C T cell subset, CD4+ or CD8+ T cells, or bulk PBMC T cells (not recorded which). The receptors shown here come from a woman aged 45-65 years in good health.

This chain links TRBV3-1 with TRBJ2-7; TCRdb gives TRBD2 as the D gene, but with no DNA this cannot be confirmed. The germline V gene encodes CDR1 LGHDT and CDR2 YNNKEL (reference sequence). The CDR3 has 13 residues. CDR3 sequence: CASRRGNSYEQYF.

V gene TRBV6-5 combines with J gene TRBJ2-1; TCRdb's D call of TRBD1 is untestable without DNA. This CDR3 has 15 amino acids. Germline V gene lookup returns CDR1 MNHEY and CDR2 SVGAGI. Here the CDR3 reads CASSARLAGRVEQFF.

The chain recombines TRBV7-9 with TRBJ2-1; no DNA is available, so the TRBD2 call from TCRdb remains unchecked. The CDR3 runs 17 residues. CDR1 SEHNR and CDR2 FQNEAQ come from the germline V gene (reference sequence). The CDR3 reads CASSPLARVSSYNEQFF.

The chain uses TRBV10-2 and TRBJ1-1. Germline V lookup: CDR1 WSHSY, CDR2 SAAADI. The CDR3 runs to 11 residues. CDR3 residues: CASRGQGEAFF.

V is TRBV5-1 and J is TRBJ2-1; lacking DNA, the TRBD1 call made by TCRdb goes unchecked. Looked up from germline, CDR1 is SGHRS and CDR2 is YFSETQ. The CDR3 spans 13 residues. The CDR3 sequence: CASRRQGKNEQFF.

The rearrangement joins TRBV5-1 to TRBJ2-3; TCRdb selects TRBD1, and the lack of DNA leaves this call unchecked. The CDR3 totals 13 residues. Germline lookup yields CDR1 SGHRS and CDR2 YFSETQ. The CDR3 protein is CASGSRGTDTQYF.

The J gene is TRBJ2-3, the V gene TRBV12-3 or TRBV12-4. The length of the CDR3 is 14 residues. The CDR3 reads CASSPTVYTDTQYF.

CDR3 sequence reads: CASSLHRTSREETQYF. The V gene is TRBV3-1, the J gene TRBJ2-5; TCRdb names TRBD2, which stays unverified in the absence of DNA. Germline V gene sequence: CDR1 LGHDT, CDR2 YNNKEL (reference sequence). The CDR3 contains 16 residues.

This chain connects TRBV6-1 to TRBJ2-4; TCRdb proposes TRBD1, but this gene call is untestable without DNA. This CDR3 comprises 16 residues. Germline V gene lookup returns CDR1 MNHNS and CDR2 SASEGT. This chain's CDR3 is CASSELGGVAKNIQYF.

The chain combines TRBV29-1 with TRBJ1-3; no DNA is available, so the TRBD1 call from TCRdb remains unchecked. Germline V gene sequence: CDR1 SQVTM, CDR2 ANQGSEA. The CDR3 contains 15 residues. The CDR3 loop is CSVAGQGGSGNTIYF.

The V call is TRBV4-1, the J call TRBJ2-5; TCRdb calls TRBD2, which cannot be checked without DNA. CDR1 MGHRA and CDR2 YSYEKL come from the germline V gene. This CDR3 has 15 residues. CDR3 sequence reads: CASSLAGTSGGTQYF.

This sequence joins TRBV2 and TRBJ1-4; there is no DNA to check the TCRdb D call of TRBD1. Germline V lookup: CDR1 SNHLY, CDR2 FYNNEI. The CDR3 is made up of 15 amino acids. This CDR3 is CAWIKDGQLGEKLFF.

This chain joins TRBV6-5 and TRBJ1-1; TCRdb lists TRBD1, though no DNA is available to test this call. The CDR3 length is 14 residues. The germline V gene has CDR1 MNHEY and CDR2 SVGAGI. CDR3 region: CASSPWDGNTEAFF.

V and J are TRBV4-1 and TRBJ2-7; checking the TCRdb D call of TRBD1 is not possible without DNA. Germline CDR1 and CDR2: MGHRA and YSYEKL. CDR3 size: 15 residues. The CDR3 sequence: CASSQDLDRQEEQYF.

J is TRBJ1-1 and V is TRBV6-1; TCRdb's D call of TRBD1 is untestable without DNA. CDR3 size: 13 residues. The germline V gene has CDR1 MNHNS and CDR2 SASEGT. The CDR3 sequence is CASRGGANTEAFF.

The chain links TRBV9 to TRBJ2-1. The CDR3 is made up of 14 amino acids. CDR1 is SGDLS, CDR2 YYNGEE, per germline. The CDR3 loop is CASSIRDSYNEQFF.

The V gene is TRBV12-3 or TRBV12-4, the J gene TRBJ1-1. This CDR3 region has 14 residues. CDR3 residues: CASSPLNRNTEAFF.

V gene TRBV5-5 combines with J gene TRBJ2-2; TCRdb outputs TRBD2, but without DNA this stays unchecked. The CDR3 has 16 amino acids. Per germline, CDR1 SGHKS and CDR2 YYEKEE (reference sequence). The CDR3 protein is CASSLASQGGAGELFF.

The chain employs TRBV20-1 and TRBJ2-7; TCRdb's D call of TRBD1 is untestable without DNA. The CDR3 loop spans 13 amino acids. The germline V gene encodes CDR1 DFQATT and CDR2 SNEGSKA (reference sequence). The CDR3 loop reads CSATGTAFYEQYF.